This is a list of T cell receptor beta chains from one sample in a study of human T cells and chemical hapten exposure. TCRdb reanalysed the RACE reads using MiXCR and keeps one entry per CDR3 protein. The repertoire holds some 300,000 distinct CDR3 sequences, around 5.5% seen once, with under 9.5% in the top ten. Sequenced here: whole blood, sampled in connection with sensitization to the hapten diphenylcyclopropenone (DPC). Every receptor here comes from a woman aged 18 to 35 with alopecia areata. Some clones in this sample may be carry-over from other donors' samples. CDR3s include the opening cysteine and the closing phenylalanine or tryptophan. A D gene is named only where the DNA matches it firmly. Clone size appears in some rows only: once, few, many, or a class for an expanded clone.

abundance,j_gene,v_gene,d_gene,len,CDR3aa,CDR3nt
many,TRBJ1-6,TRBV6-2/TRBV6-3,.,16,CASRPPPAGGNSPLHF,TGTGCCAGCAGACCACCTCCTGCGGGTGGTAATTCACCCCTCCACTTT
many,TRBJ2-1,TRBV28,TRBD1,16,CASSTPGTGDDNEQFF,TGTGCCAGCAGCACTCCCGGGACAGGAGACGACAATGAGCAGTTCTTC
few,TRBJ1-6,TRBV7-8,.,15,CASSPGPSTGSPLHF,TGTGCCAGCAGCCCAGGACCTTCCACGGGGTCACCCCTCCACTTT
many,TRBJ2-3,TRBV4-3,.,15,CASSQGGANGNTQYF,TGCGCCAGCAGCCAAGGGGGGGCCAACGGAAATACGCAGTATTTT
few,TRBJ1-4,TRBV15,TRBD1,15,CATSSRQGGNEKLFF,TGTGCCACCAGCAGCCGACAGGGGGGGAATGAAAAACTGTTTTTT
.,TRBJ2-5,TRBV6-1,TRBD2,17,CASRPGLAGGPQETQYF,TGTGCCAGCAGGCCGGGACTAGCGGGGGGGCCGCAAGAGACCCAGTACTTC
.,TRBJ2-2,TRBV3-1,TRBD2,15,CASSQGGGNTGELFF,TGTGCCAGCAGCCAAGGCGGGGGGAACACCGGGGAGCTGTTTTTT
few,TRBJ1-1,TRBV28,TRBD1,13,CASSFAGGTEAFF,TGTGCCAGCAGTTTCGCAGGGGGCACTGAAGCTTTCTTT
many,TRBJ1-2,TRBV2,.,13,CASSEALNYGYTF,TGTGCCAGCAGTGAAGCGCTGAACTATGGCTACACCTTC
few,TRBJ1-1,TRBV7-8,.,14,CASSFRGEDTEAFF,TGTGCCAGCAGCTTTCGAGGGGAGGACACTGAAGCTTTCTTT
.,TRBJ2-2,TRBV7-9,.,16,CASSPRRERDPGELFF,TGTGCCAGCAGTCCTCGACGCGAACGGGATCCCGGGGAGCTGTTTTTT
few,TRBJ1-5,TRBV6-6,.,14,CASTEEGLERPQHF,TGTGCCAGCACCGAGGAGGGACTGGAGCGGCCCCAGCATTTT
.,TRBJ2-2,TRBV7-9,.,13,CASSLVGDGELFF,TGTGCCAGCAGCTTAGTGGGAGACGGGGAGCTGTTTTTT
.,TRBJ2-3,TRBV5-1,.,15,CASSAETVPTDTQYF,TGCGCCAGCAGCGCCGAGACAGTCCCCACAGATACGCAGTATTTT
.,TRBJ1-1,TRBV5-6,.,15,CASSLGGSWNTEAFF,TGTGCCAGCAGCTTGGGCGGTTCGTGGAACACTGAAGCTTTCTTT
few,TRBJ1-4,TRBV27,.,14,CASSAYSGDEKLFF,TGTGCCAGCAGTGCCTATTCAGGGGATGAAAAACTGTTTTTT
few,TRBJ1-6,TRBV10-3,.,12,CAIRTQNSPLHF,TGTGCCATCAGAACCCAAAATTCACCCCTCCACTTT
.,TRBJ1-6,TRBV5-6,.,13,CASSKTVNSPLHF,TGTGCCAGCAGCAAGACAGTGAATTCACCCCTCCACTTT
.,TRBJ1-3,TRBV18,.,15,CASSPTGNSGNTIYF,TGTGCCAGCTCCCCAACAGGGAACTCTGGAAACACCATATATTTT
many,TRBJ2-1,TRBV20-1,TRBD2,17,CSARAMFRGVTYNEQFF,TGCAGTGCTAGGGCCATGTTTCGGGGGGTTACTTACAATGAGCAGTTCTTC
many,TRBJ2-5,TRBV7-2,.,14,CASSSPGGFETQYF,TGTGCCAGCAGCTCGCCGGGGGGCTTCGAGACCCAGTACTTC
few,TRBJ2-2,TRBV12-3/TRBV12-4,TRBD2,15,CASRGRGLSTGELFF,TGTGCCAGCAGGGGGAGGGGACTGAGCACCGGGGAGCTGTTTTTT
many,TRBJ2-7,TRBV7-9,.,15,CASSDTFPPTYEQYF,TGTGCCAGCAGCGACACGTTTCCCCCCACTTACGAGCAGTACTTC
few,TRBJ1-2,TRBV9,.,13,CASSVSGQSGYTF,TGTGCCAGCAGCGTTAGCGGACAGTCTGGCTACACCTTC
.,TRBJ1-2,TRBV29-1,.,15,CSVESKKLPKGGYTF,TGCAGCGTTGAATCGAAGAAACTTCCGAAGGGGGGCTACACCTTC
many,TRBJ2-3,TRBV6-4,.,14,CASSDRASTDTQYF,TGTGCCAGCAGTGACAGAGCTAGCACAGATACGCAGTATTTT
few,TRBJ2-7,TRBV5-6,TRBD2,22,CASSSFRLLIAGGPYRTYEQYF,TGTGCCAGCAGCTCCTTCCGCCTTTTAATAGCGGGGGGGCCTTACAGGACCTACGAGCAGTACTTC
few,TRBJ1-2,TRBV28,.,12,CASSSGTVGYTF,TGTGCCAGCAGTTCAGGGACCGTTGGCTACACCTTC
many,TRBJ1-2,TRBV7-8,.,14,CASSLFIGNYGYTF,TGTGCCAGCAGCTTATTCATAGGGAACTATGGCTACACCTTC